This T cell receptor (beta chain) was documented in a study of T-cell reconstitution after alpha-beta-depleted transplantation in children. Preparing the TCRbeta library involved the use of unique molecular identifiers. A single record per CDR3 protein comes from TCRdb applying MiXCR to the PCR reads. The top ten clones hold roughly 4% of a sample with approximately 590,000 distinct CDR3 sequences, about 10% of them seen once. Germline lookup yields CDR1 SGHNT and CDR2 YYREEE (reference sequence). Trimming cost V 0 bases and J 0 bases, with 16 bases left between them. The CDR3 sequence is 17 residues long.

This sequence originates from a human donor who donated a stem cell graft to a child with acute myeloid leukemia. V usage is TRBV5-4 and J usage is TRBJ2-7; D possibly corresponds to TRBD1 (6 bases). The sequenced sample was PBMCs from the stem cell graft donor, obtained from the stem cell graft. The CDR3 reads CASSLGPTGRSSYEQYF. CDR3 nucleotide sequence: TGTGCCAGCAGCTTGGGCCCGACAGGTAGGAGCTCCTACGAGCAGTACTTC.